These 31 T cell receptor beta chains came from one sample sequenced in a study of T cell responses to AZD1222 COVID-19 vaccine. Clones were read by immunoSEQ multiplex PCR, and TCRdb kept only the in-frame ones, dropping some. This table holds 70,000 or so clones, 80% to 90% found once. Sequencing used peripheral blood, obtained on day 0 of AZD1222 vaccination. Receptors were obtained from an adult in good health.

V and J are TRBV7-9 and TRBJ1-3; D unclear. CDR1 SEHNR and CDR2 FQNEAQ come from the germline V gene (reference sequence). V shed 1 base and J shed 0 bases, with 4 bases lying between them. The CDR3 consists of 14 residues. The chain's CDR3 is CASSLVLSGNTIYF. For the CDR3, the DNA is TGTGCCAGCAGCTTAGTTCTCTCTGGAAACACCATATATTTT.

CDR3 DNA sequence: TGTGCCAGCAGTTTAAAGTGGGACGTCAGAATTTACGAGCAGTACTTC. Residues: CASSLKWDVRIYEQYF. The V gene is TRBV27, the J gene TRBJ2-7; perhaps D is TRBD1 or TRBD2 (5 bases each). Trimming pared 2 bases from V and 4 bases from J, leaving 18 bases between. Per germline, CDR1 MNHEY and CDR2 SMNVEV (reference sequence). This CDR3 has 16 amino acids.

The V and J genes are TRBV9 and TRBJ1-2, with 8 bases lining up with TRBD1. The CDR3 spans 15 residues. The germline V gene encodes CDR1 SGDLS and CDR2 YYNGEE. J lost 6 bases, V lost 0 bases, and 7 bases had no gene match. The DNA for the CDR3 is TGTGCCAGCAGCGTAGCTACGGCGACAGGGGATGGCTACACCTTC. This gives the protein CASSVATATGDGYTF.

This rearrangement joins TRBV18 to TRBJ1-2; 7 positions agree with TRBD1. Germline trimming cut 5 bases from V and 4 bases from J; bases unmatched to any gene: 4. The CDR3 is 13 residues long. The germline CDR1 and CDR2 sequences are KGHSH and LQKENI. Written as DNA, the CDR3 is TGTGCCAGCTCAATACAGGGGAGCTATGGCTACACCTTC. It is translated as CASSIQGSYGYTF.

This chain connects TRBV9 to TRBJ1-1; 8 nucleotides agree with TRBD1. The CDR3 is made up of 16 amino acids. The V gene end was trimmed by 3 bases and the J gene end by 3 bases; junction bases not matched to a gene: 10. Germline CDR1 is SGDLS and CDR2 is YYNGEE. The CDR3: CASSAGTGPGDTEAFF. CDR3 bases: TGTGCCAGCAGCGCCGGGACAGGTCCGGGGGACACTGAAGCTTTCTTT.

As DNA, the CDR3 is TGTGCCAGCAGTCGGACAGGGTCCTACGAGCAGTACTTC. This encodes CASSRTGSYEQYF. J is TRBJ2-7 and V is TRBV28; 8 nucleotides match TRBD1. The CDR3 runs to 13 residues. Germline trimming cut 5 bases from V and 1 base from J; bases unmatched to any gene: 1. In germline, CDR1 is MDHEN, CDR2 SYDVKM.

This chain joins TRBV12-3 or TRBV12-4 and TRBJ1-5, with a weak D call TRBD1 (5 bases). The V end was cut by 6 bases, the J end by 6 bases, with 12 bases between. CDR3 length equals 13 residues. Written as DNA, the CDR3 is TGTGCCAGCAGGGGGGAAGGGTCTCAGCCCCAGCATTTT. Its translation is CASRGEGSQPQHF.

The chain has TRBV11-2 and TRBJ2-7; D remains unclear. This CDR3 is built from 13 residues. V was clipped by 3 bases and J by 6 bases, with 12 bases between them. The V gene's germline CDR1 is SGHAT and CDR2 FQNNGV. CDR3: CASSFGPNREQYF. DNA for the CDR3: TGTGCCAGCAGCTTCGGGCCGAACCGCGAGCAGTACTTC.

This clone was seen only a few times. The chain uses TRBV18 and TRBJ2-7, with TRBD1 matching over 7 bases. The V gene end was trimmed by 2 bases and the J gene end by 6 bases; junction bases not matched to a gene: 16. This CDR3 has 17 residues. In germline, CDR1 is KGHSH, CDR2 LQKENI. CDR3 bases: TGTGCCAGCTCACCAGAGGGGGCGCTTTCTACTACTAGCGAGCAGTACTTC. It translates to CASSPEGALSTTSEQYF.

The chain joins TRBV28 to TRBJ2-7; D possibly uses TRBD1 or TRBD2 (7 bases each). The CDR3 has 17 residues. Germline V gives CDR1 MDHEN, CDR2 SYDVKM. V lost 3 bases and J 5 bases, leaving 23 bases between the germline ends. CDR3 DNA sequence: TGTGCCAGCAGTTTGAGTATGGGAGGGACAGCGAGGGACGAGCAGTACTTC. Residues: CASSLSMGGTARDEQYF.

The chain carries TRBV6-5 and TRBJ1-4; maybe TRBD1 (5 bases). There are 14 residues in the CDR3. V was pared by 5 bases and J by 8 bases, with 15 bases between. Looked up from germline, CDR1 is MNHEY and CDR2 is SVGAGI. The CDR3 DNA reads as TGTGCCAGCAGTCGGGACGGGGAACGAGAAAAACTGTTTTTT. Protein product: CASSRDGEREKLFF.

The CDR3 is CASREGRMNTEAFF. CDR3 sequence (DNA): TGCGCCAGCCGAGAGGGACGGATGAACACTGAAGCTTTCTTT. The V call is TRBV5-1, the J call TRBJ1-1, with a tentative D call TRBD1 (5 bases). CDR1 is SGHRS, CDR2 YFSETQ, per germline. This CDR3 is 14 amino acids long. Trimming cost V 7 bases and J 0 bases, with 13 bases left between them.

The chain combines TRBV19 with TRBJ1-2, with D perhaps TRBD1 (5 bases). CDR3 length: 13 residues. Trimming left V 5 bases short and J 4 bases short, with 11 bases between. Germline V gives CDR1 LNHDA, CDR2 SQIVND (reference sequence). CDR3 nucleotide sequence: TGTGCCAGTAGTCTCCGACAGAGCTATGGCTACACCTTC. The encoded protein is CASSLRQSYGYTF.

V is TRBV19 and J is TRBJ1-5, with 8 bases fitting TRBD1. Trimming cost V 5 bases and J 5 bases; bases outside gene matches: 8. In germline, CDR1 is LNHDA, CDR2 SQIVND (reference sequence). The CDR3 covers 15 residues. The CDR3 is CASSPGQGRHQPQHF. DNA for the CDR3: TGTGCCAGTAGTCCCGGACAGGGACGACATCAGCCCCAGCATTTT.

The chain carries TRBV9 and TRBJ1-2, with D uncertain. From germline, CDR1 is SGDLS and CDR2 YYNGEE. The CDR3 is 16 amino acids. Trimming removed 2 bases at V and 7 bases at J, with 21 bases between. CDR3 sequence reads: CASSVSRWRFLIGYTF. CDR3 nucleotides: TGTGCCAGCAGCGTTTCCCGCTGGAGATTCCTCATTGGCTACACCTTC.

This clone appeared once. The chain employs TRBV10-3 and TRBJ1-2; 8 bases are a match to TRBD1. The CDR3 covers 15 residues. Trimming took 3 bases from V and 8 from J; bases not matched to a gene: 11. Germline V gives CDR1 ENHRY, CDR2 SYGVKD. DNA for the CDR3: TGTGCCATCAGTGAATTCGGACAGGGAGGTAACGGCTACACCTTC. This codes for CAISEFGQGGNGYTF.

DNA for the CDR3: TGCAGTGCACACATGAACACTGAAGCTTTCTTT. Translated: CSAHMNTEAFF. The chain carries TRBV20-1 and TRBJ1-1; D gene uncertain. The CDR3 runs to 11 residues. Trimming pared 6 bases from V and 0 bases from J, leaving 5 bases between. From germline, CDR1 is DFQATT and CDR2 SNEGSKA (reference sequence).

The chain couples TRBV7-2 to TRBJ2-7; TRBD1 aligns across 8 bases. This CDR3 region has 14 residues. V lost 2 bases and J lost 2; bases outside the gene matches: 2. The germline V gene encodes CDR1 SGHTA and CDR2 FQGNSA. The CDR3 nucleotides are TGTGCCAGCAGCTTACAACAGGGGGCCTACGAGCAGTACTTC. This gives the protein CASSLQQGAYEQYF. Combining the CDR3 with reference TRBV7-2 and TRBJ2-7 gives the whole variable domain GAGVSQSPSNKVTEKGKDVELRCDPISGHTALYWYRQSLGQGLEFLIYFQGNSAPDKSGLPSDRFSAERTGGSVSTLTIQRTQQEDSAVYLCASSLQQGAYEQYFGPGTRLTVT.

This clone was seen a single time. The DNA of the CDR3 is TGTGCCAGCAGGCGACAGTACGATAACTATGGCTACACCTTC. Protein sequence: CASRRQYDNYGYTF. V is TRBV6-5 and J is TRBJ1-2; tentatively, D is TRBD1 (5 bases). CDR3 length: 14 residues. The V gene's germline CDR1 is MNHEY and CDR2 SVGAGI. Trimming took off 6 bases at V and 1 base at J, with 12 bases between the two ends.

The chain has TRBV5-1 and TRBJ2-3; no clear D. This CDR3 contains 15 residues. Trimming left V 0 bases short and J 0 bases short, with 8 bases between. Germline V gives CDR1 SGHRS, CDR2 YFSETQ. CDR3 nucleotides: TGCGCCAGCAGCTTGGCTGCGGCTAGCACAGATACGCAGTATTTT. Encoded protein: CASSLAAASTDTQYF.

The chain employs TRBV11-2 and TRBJ2-7; D ambiguous. The CDR3 is made up of 14 amino acids. Germline assignment: CDR1 SGHAT and CDR2 FQNNGV. V was cut by 3 bases and J by 0 bases, with 9 bases left in between. DNA of the CDR3: TGTGCCAGCAGCTTGTCCAGAAACTCCTACGAGCAGTACTTC. Its protein is CASSLSRNSYEQYF.

V gene TRBV2 combines with J gene TRBJ2-3, with D perhaps matching TRBD1 or TRBD2 (5 bases each). Trimming pared 3 bases from V and 6 bases from J, leaving 16 bases between. Germline V gene data show CDR1 as SNHLY and CDR2 as FYNNEI. The CDR3 is 15 residues long. The CDR3 loop is CASSDRDLISDTQYF. CDR3 in DNA: TGTGCCAGCAGTGACCGGGACCTGATTTCCGATACGCAGTATTTT. Combining the CDR3 with reference TRBV2 and TRBJ2-3 gives the whole variable domain EPEVTQTPSHQVTQMGQEVILRCVPISNHLYFYWYRQILGQKVEFLVSFYNNEISEKSEIFDDQFSVERPDGSNFTLKIRSTKLEDSAMYFCASSDRDLISDTQYFGPGTRLTVL.

The chain carries TRBV7-9 and TRBJ2-2, with D uncertain. The germline gives CDR1 SEHNR, CDR2 FQNEAQ (reference sequence). Trimming took off 6 bases at V and 8 bases at J, with 31 bases between the two ends. The CDR3 is 19 amino acids. Here the CDR3 reads CASRSIPIVSILQGGELFF. The CDR3, as DNA: TGTGCCAGCAGGTCCATCCCCATCGTGTCAATCCTTCAAGGGGGGGAGCTGTTTTTT.

The V and J genes are TRBV11-2 and TRBJ2-1, with D hard to call. The ends were cut back, 0 bases at V and 10 bases at J, with 10 bases in the middle. This CDR3 has 13 residues. CDR1 and CDR2 (germline): SGHAT, FQNNGV. The CDR3 loop reads CASSLEVLNEQFF. The CDR3 DNA follows: TGTGCCAGCAGCTTAGAGGTGTTGAACGAGCAGTTCTTC.

The gene calls are TRBV4-3 and TRBJ2-7; D unresolved. Germline V gives CDR1 LGHNA, CDR2 YSLEER. Trimming stripped 1 base from V and 2 bases from J, with 12 bases between. The CDR3 runs 15 residues. In nucleotides, the CDR3 is TGCGCCAGCAGCCAAGGATTGTTGGGAACCTACGAGCAGTACTTC. Residues: CASSQGLLGTYEQYF.

V and J are TRBV6-5 and TRBJ1-2; no reliable D call. Germline assignment: CDR1 MNHEY and CDR2 SVGAGI. CDR3 length equals 11 residues. V was pared by 6 bases and J by 8 bases, with 10 bases between. Here the CDR3 DNA reads TGTGCCAGCAGGAGCTCGGCGGGCTACACCTTC. Translated, it gives CASRSSAGYTF.

The chain couples TRBV15 to TRBJ2-3; 10 positions agree with TRBD1. Trimming at V came to 8 bases and at J to 6 bases, leaving 8 bases not matched to a gene. The CDR3 extends over 14 amino acids. CDR1 is LNHNV, CDR2 YYDKDF, per germline (reference sequence). The CDR3 sequence: CATRLGQGGDTQYF. For the CDR3, the DNA is TGTGCCACCCGTTTAGGACAGGGGGGGGATACGCAGTATTTT. The entire variable domain, with the rest obtained from reference TRBV15 and TRBJ2-3, is as follows: DAMVIQNPRYQVTQFGKPVTLSCSQTLNHNVMYWYQQKSSQAPKLLFHYYDKDFNNEADTPDNFQSRRPNTSFCFLDIRSPGLGDTAMYLCATRLGQGGDTQYFGPGTRLTVL.

This chain joins TRBV28 and TRBJ1-1, with D possibly being TRBD1 (6 bases). Trimming shortened V by 4 bases and J by 1 base, and 13 bases separated the two germline ends. CDR3 size: 15 residues. From germline, CDR1 is MDHEN and CDR2 SYDVKM. As DNA, the CDR3 is TGTGCCAGCAGTTCCCTCGGGACAAAGAACACTGAAGCTTTCTTT. Protein sequence: CASSSLGTKNTEAFF.

The rearrangement links TRBV28 to TRBJ2-7; D uncertain. Germline lookup yields CDR1 MDHEN and CDR2 SYDVKM. The V end was cut by 8 bases, the J end by 2 bases, with 16 bases between. CDR3 length: 14 amino acids. CDR3 sequence reads: CASANTAVTYEQYF. CDR3 bases: TGTGCCAGCGCCAATACAGCAGTTACCTACGAGCAGTACTTC.

The chain combines TRBV7-2 with TRBJ2-7; no clear D. This CDR3 is built from 15 residues. Trimming shortened V by 1 base and J by 2 bases, and 12 bases separated the two germline ends. Germline CDR1 SGHTA, CDR2 FQGNSA. The CDR3 loop is CASSLEPLDAYEQYF. CDR3 nucleotide sequence: TGTGCCAGCAGCTTAGAACCCCTGGATGCCTACGAGCAGTACTTC. The variable domain in full, with the rest retrieved from reference TRBV7-2 and TRBJ2-7, is GAGVSQSPSNKVTEKGKDVELRCDPISGHTALYWYRQSLGQGLEFLIYFQGNSAPDKSGLPSDRFSAERTGGSVSTLTIQRTQQEDSAVYLCASSLEPLDAYEQYFGPGTRLTVT.

This chain uses TRBV5-6 with TRBJ2-5; D may be TRBD1 or TRBD2 (5 bases each). Germline V gives CDR1 SGHDT, CDR2 YYEEEE. The CDR3 extends over 14 amino acids. The V end was cut by 3 bases, the J end by 1 base, with 10 bases between. The CDR3 region has the DNA TGTGCCAGCAGCTCCCTGGGGACCCAAGAGACCCAGTACTTC. Its protein product is CASSSLGTQETQYF.